This TCR beta chain was retrieved from a study of blood T cell repertoires in COVID-19. Between the trimmed V and J ends, which lost 0 bases and 0 bases, there was a span of 13 bases. Germline V CDR1 and CDR2: SGHNT, YYREEE (reference sequence). The CDR3 covers 16 residues. TCRdb's copy holds only in-frame clones and misses some; the assay was immunoSEQ multiplex PCR. The sample carries about 140,000 clones, approximately 78% recorded once. The chain links TRBV5-4 to TRBJ2-7; D remains ambiguous. The sequence was collected from a woman older than 75 with acute or convalescent COVID-19. The sample was peripheral blood. Written as DNA, the CDR3 is TGTGCCAGCAGCTTGGCAGGCAGGCAAATCTCCTACGAGCAGTACTTC. Translation gives CASSLAGRQISYEQYF.